The source of this T cell receptor (beta chain) is a study of blood T cell repertoires in COVID-19. Study summary: Samples of COVID-19 (acute and convalescent) were obtained from the United States, Italy and Spain. T cells, B-cell-depleted T cells, or PBMCs supplied cDNA or gDNA.

In the original processing: Amplification of reference gene primers provided the estimated nucleated cell counts. Repertoires were generated with immunoSEQ multiplex PCR, while TCRdb's copy carries only in-frame clones and drops some. That table supplies the V and J calls and clone size; D and trimming were determined from the DNA. The table lists just under 150,000 clones, around 87% of them singletons. This TCR came from a man aged 50 to 59 who had recovered from COVID-19. Sequencing input: peripheral blood.

This CDR3 is CASSQTQGTSYEQYF. In nucleotides, the CDR3 is TGCGCCAGCAGCCAAACGCAGGGAACTTCCTACGAGCAGTACTTC. This chain links TRBV4-1 with TRBJ2-7, with D possibly being TRBD1 (5 bases). The CDR3 sequence is 15 residues long. Looked up from germline, CDR1 is MGHRA and CDR2 is YSYEKL. V dropped 2 bases and J dropped 1 base, with 12 bases sitting between them.